This T cell receptor beta chain was observed in a study of cytomegalovirus exposure and HLA in healthy donors. The germline V gene encodes CDR1 MDHEN and CDR2 SYDVKM. V shed 3 bases and J 4 bases; nucleotides not matched to a gene: 16. The CDR3 is made up of 20 amino acids. Assay: immunoSEQ multiplex PCR; the TCRdb copy retains only in-frame clones and omits some. The sample gives approximately 65,000 clones, 90% to 95% of which show up once; under 5.5% is in the top ten. Sequenced sample: PBMCs. The TCR sequence derives from a man younger than 30 in good health and CMV-seropositive. The rearrangement links TRBV28 to TRBJ2-5; TRBD2 matches 14 bases. The CDR3 DNA reads TGTGCCAGCAGTTTTGACGTGGAGCCGGGACTAGCGGGAGCGGGAGAGACCCAGTACTTC. Residues: CASSFDVEPGLAGAGETQYF.